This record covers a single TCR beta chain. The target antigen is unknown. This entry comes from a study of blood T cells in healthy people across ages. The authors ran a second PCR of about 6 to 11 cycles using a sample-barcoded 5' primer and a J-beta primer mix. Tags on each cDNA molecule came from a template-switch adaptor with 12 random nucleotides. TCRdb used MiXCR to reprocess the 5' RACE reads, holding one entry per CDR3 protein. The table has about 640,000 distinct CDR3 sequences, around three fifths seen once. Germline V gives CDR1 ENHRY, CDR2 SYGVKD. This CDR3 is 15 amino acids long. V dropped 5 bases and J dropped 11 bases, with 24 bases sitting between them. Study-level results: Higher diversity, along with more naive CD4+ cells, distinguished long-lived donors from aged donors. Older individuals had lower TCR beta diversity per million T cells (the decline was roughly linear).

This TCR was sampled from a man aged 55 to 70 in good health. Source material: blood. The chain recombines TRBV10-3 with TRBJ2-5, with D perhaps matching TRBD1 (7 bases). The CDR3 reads CAISQTGQDYNEQYF. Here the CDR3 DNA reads TGTGCCATCAGTCAAACCGGACAGGACTACAATGAGCAGTACTTC.